Following are 13 T cell receptor beta chains from one sample sequenced in a study of control samples from healthy donors and cancer patients. Data came from immunoSEQ multiplex PCR; TCRdb stores just in-frame clones and leaves some out. The repertoire has around 170,000 clones, 85% to 95% of them found once; the top ten carry roughly 1.3%. The sample comprised blood. The source of these receptors is a man aged 25 to 40 in good health.

The chain joins TRBV4-3 to TRBJ1-2; D unresolved. CDR3 length: 14 residues. V gave up 2 bases and J gave up 3 bases, with 10 bases separating them. Germline V gene lookup returns CDR1 LGHNA and CDR2 YSLEER. CDR3 region: CASSQIGGDYGYTF. Written as DNA, the CDR3 is TGCGCCAGCAGCCAAATCGGCGGGGACTATGGCTACACCTTC.

The chain has TRBV11-2 and TRBJ2-1; 9 nucleotides agree with TRBD1. Germline V CDR1 and CDR2: SGHAT, FQNNGV. V dropped 6 bases and J dropped 8; count of bases not matched to a gene: 20. This CDR3 contains 18 residues. For the CDR3, the DNA is TGTGCCAGCAGGTCAGGAGTTCTTAGGTCGGGACAGGGTTATGAGCAGTTCTTC. It codes for CASRSGVLRSGQGYEQFF.

The CDR3 nucleotides read TGTGCTAGTGGTTCGGGGAGAGAGACCCAGTACTTC. Its protein is CASGSGRETQYF. V usage is TRBV12-5 and J usage is TRBJ2-5, with D possibly matching TRBD2 (5 bases). V was cut by 4 bases and J by 4 bases, with 7 bases left in between. The CDR3 has 12 residues. From germline, CDR1 is LGHNT and CDR2 FRNRAP.

The J gene is TRBJ2-1, the V gene TRBV27, with TRBD2 identical over 7 bases. V shed 3 bases and J 2 bases; nucleotides not matched to a gene: 1. The CDR3 contains 14 residues. From germline, CDR1 is MNHEY and CDR2 SMNVEV (reference sequence). In DNA, the CDR3 is TGTGCCAGCAGTTTGCGGGGGACCTACAATGAGCAGTTCTTC. This encodes CASSLRGTYNEQFF.

V is TRBV19 and J is TRBJ1-2; TRBD1 aligns across 7 bases. J gave up 0 bases and V 4 bases, and 11 bases lay outside the gene matches. Germline assignment: CDR1 LNHDA and CDR2 SQIVND (reference sequence). This CDR3 has 17 amino acids. For the CDR3, the DNA is TGTGCCAGTAGTACAAAGTTACAGGGGCCAGCTAACTATGGCTACACCTTC. Translation gives CASSTKLQGPANYGYTF.

This rearrangement joins TRBV29-1 to TRBJ1-1; tentative D call: TRBD1 (6 bases). The CDR3 covers 14 residues. Germline V gene sequence: CDR1 SQVTM, CDR2 ANQGSEA. The germline V and J ends were trimmed by 6 bases and 0 bases, with 14 bases remaining between them. Here the CDR3 DNA reads TGCAGCGTGACAGGAGCTGCGATGAACACTGAAGCTTTCTTT. It yields the protein CSVTGAAMNTEAFF.

The rearrangement uses TRBV7-8 and TRBJ2-1; D possibly corresponds to TRBD2 (5 bases). The CDR3 extends over 15 amino acids. V lost 5 bases and J 5 bases, leaving 16 bases between the germline ends. In germline, CDR1 is SGHVS, CDR2 FQNEAQ. CDR3 loop: CASSPGMGSNNEQFF. CDR3 coding DNA: TGTGCCAGCAGCCCCGGGATGGGGTCCAACAATGAGCAGTTCTTC.

This rearrangement joins TRBV19 to TRBJ1-3, with D unresolved. Germline CDR1 and CDR2: LNHDA and SQIVND (reference sequence). Deletions cut 7 bases from V and 0 bases from J, with 13 bases between. This CDR3 comprises 15 residues. The DNA for the CDR3 is TGTGCCAGTAACACAAAGGGCTTCTCTGGAAACACCATATATTTT. Amino acids: CASNTKGFSGNTIYF.

The V gene is TRBV27, the J gene TRBJ1-6; D remains ambiguous. V was cut by 7 bases and J by 4 bases, with 14 bases left in between. The CDR3 length is 15 residues. Looked up from germline, CDR1 is MNHEY and CDR2 is SMNVEV (reference sequence). CDR3 loop: CASKGPNVYNSPLHF. The CDR3 nucleotides are TGTGCCAGCAAGGGCCCGAATGTGTATAATTCACCCCTCCACTTT.

V is TRBV12-5 and J is TRBJ2-2; D unresolved. CDR3 length equals 16 residues. Germline V gene lookup returns CDR1 LGHNT and CDR2 FRNRAP. V was cut by 4 bases and J by 4 bases, with 16 bases left in between. The CDR3 nucleotides read TGTGCTAGTGGTTCCTGGGATGCGTGGGGCACCGGGGAGCTGTTTTTT. It translates to CASGSWDAWGTGELFF.

The rearrangement uses TRBV9 and TRBJ1-2; D is unresolved. The CDR3 contains 12 residues. The V end lost 4 bases, the J end lost 8 bases, and 12 bases lay between the germline ends. Germline V gene data show CDR1 as SGDLS and CDR2 as YYNGEE. CDR3 in DNA: TGTGCCAGCAGCCTTGGAGCCGGGGGCTACACCTTC. It specifies CASSLGAGGYTF.

The chain couples TRBV15 to TRBJ2-4; 7 positions agree with TRBD2. After removal of 1 base from V and 0 bases from J, the junction contained 12 bases not matched to a gene. This CDR3 is built from 19 residues. Germline V gives CDR1 LNHNV, CDR2 YYDKDF (reference sequence). The CDR3 DNA reads TGTGCCACCAGCAGAGGGGAGGGGTCGGGCGCAATAGCCAAAAACATTCAGTACTTC. Its translation: CATSRGEGSGAIAKNIQYF.

This clone was found a few times. The chain recombines TRBV23-1 with TRBJ1-6; perhaps TRBD1 as D (5 bases). TRBV23-1 is known as an ORF, though its function is uncertain. With 4 bases removed from V and 5 bases from J, the gap between germline ends came to 21 bases. The CDR3 length is 18 residues. CDR3 nucleotides: TGCGCCAGCAGTCGAACCGGGGCCCCAGAAAATAATAATTCACCCCTCCACTTT. Residues: CASSRTGAPENNNSPLHF.